The 21 T cell receptor beta chains listed next were all sequenced from one sample in a study of CD8+ T cells in alopecia areata. Investigators isolated RNA and reverse transcribed it into cDNA to act as the sequencing template. TCRdb's table, derived via immunoSEQ multiplex PCR, lists solely in-frame clones and lacks some. Among over 150,000 clones listed, around three fifths were seen once. Sample: CD8+ T cells sorted from blood. These TCRs come from a human donor in good health.

The chain is built from TRBV7-9 and TRBJ2-5; no firm D call. Per the germline V gene, CDR1 is SEHNR and CDR2 is FQNEAQ (reference sequence). The CDR3 runs 13 residues. Trimming cost V 5 bases and J 3 bases, with 10 bases left between them. The CDR3 nucleotides are TGTGCCAGCAGCGGAAGCGTAAAAGAGACCCAGTACTTC. Translating gives CASSGSVKETQYF.

This rearrangement joins TRBV7-6 to TRBJ2-5; D not resolved. CDR1 and CDR2 from the germline V gene are SGHVS and FNYEAQ. Trimming pared 1 base from V and 1 base from J, leaving 10 bases between. This CDR3 has 15 amino acids. CDR3 sequence reads: CASSLEPVPQETQYF. CDR3 in DNA: TGTGCCAGCAGCTTAGAGCCAGTGCCCCAAGAGACCCAGTACTTC. Full variable domain (remainder filled in from reference TRBV7-6 and TRBJ2-5): GAGVSQSPRYKVTKRGQDVALRCDPISGHVSLYWYRQALGQGPEFLTYFNYEAQQDKSGLPNDRFSAERPEGSISTLTIQRTEQRDSAMYRCASSLEPVPQETQYFGPGTRLLVL.

The CDR3 loop is CASSLVGVGQPQHF. For the CDR3, the DNA is TGTGCCAGCAGCTTAGTAGGAGTCGGTCAGCCCCAGCATTTT. The chain recombines TRBV7-2 with TRBJ1-5; D is ambiguous. Trimming took 1 base from V and 6 from J, leaving 10 bases between them. The length of the CDR3 is 14 residues. From germline, CDR1 is SGHTA and CDR2 FQGNSA.

This clone appeared once. V is TRBV5-6 and J is TRBJ2-3, with D perhaps TRBD1 (5 bases). CDR1 and CDR2 from the germline V gene are SGHDT and YYEEEE. The CDR3 spans 16 residues. Between the trimmed V and J ends, which lost 5 bases and 0 bases, there was a span of 16 bases. The CDR3 region is CASRALGPSSTDTQYF. CDR3 in DNA: TGTGCCAGCAGAGCCCTGGGGCCCTCTAGCACAGATACGCAGTATTTT.

There are a few counts of this clone. The chain couples TRBV4-1 to TRBJ1-1; D is uncertain. Per the germline V gene, CDR1 is MGHRA and CDR2 is YSYEKL. This CDR3 contains 15 residues. Deletions cut 1 base from V and 6 bases from J, with 15 bases between. The CDR3 region has the DNA TGCGCCAGCAGCCAAGCGGTTGGGGTTGTTGCTGAAGCTTTCTTT. This translates into CASSQAVGVVAEAFF.

The chain joins TRBV13 to TRBJ1-2, with unresolved D. V lost 5 bases to trimming and J lost 6 bases, with 13 bases between them. Germline CDR1 and CDR2: PRHDT and FYEKMQ (reference sequence). The CDR3 spans 13 residues. CDR3 nucleotides: TGTGCCAGCAGCCAGAGGAGGATCGATGGCTACACCTTC. It is translated as CASSQRRIDGYTF.

This clone was seen only a few times. The CDR3 loop reads CASSYVGGPSTDTQYF. The CDR3 nucleotides read TGTGCCAGCAGCTACGTCGGGGGGCCGAGCACAGATACGCAGTATTTT. The V call is TRBV7-6, the J call TRBJ2-3; D is possibly TRBD2 (7 bases). V lost 4 bases and J lost 0, with 14 bases in between. This CDR3 is 16 amino acids long. Germline lookup yields CDR1 SGHVS and CDR2 FNYEAQ.

V and J are TRBV19 and TRBJ2-5; D is unresolved. There are 14 residues in the CDR3. Between the trimmed V and J ends, which lost 4 bases and 2 bases, there was a span of 11 bases. Germline values: CDR1 LNHDA, CDR2 SQIVND (reference sequence). DNA for the CDR3: TGTGCCAGTAGTAACAGAGAGTTACAAGAGACCCAGTACTTC. This gives the protein CASSNRELQETQYF.

The rearrangement joins TRBV4-1 to TRBJ2-5, with D uncertain. CDR3 length: 12 amino acids. Germline V gene lookup returns CDR1 MGHRA and CDR2 YSYEKL. Trimming cost V 0 bases and J 6 bases, with 5 bases left between them. CDR3 bases: TGCGCCAGCAGCCAAGAGGGGAAGACCCAGTACTTC. Protein: CASSQEGKTQYF.

The rearrangement links TRBV5-6 to TRBJ2-7; D unresolved. The CDR3 has 13 amino acids. Germline V gene data show CDR1 as SGHDT and CDR2 as YYEEEE. V gave up 4 bases and J gave up 3 bases, with 11 bases separating them. CDR3 sequence (DNA): TGTGCCAGCAGCCAGTACAGTAGCTACGAGCAGTACTTC. This sequence encodes CASSQYSSYEQYF.

This clone is medium-sized by share. The chain has TRBV27 and TRBJ2-3; 9 positions agree with TRBD2. Germline lookup yields CDR1 MNHEY and CDR2 SMNVEV (reference sequence). Trimming removed 6 bases from V and 4 bases from J; junction bases left unmatched: 8. There are 15 residues in the CDR3. CDR3 in amino acids: CASSLAAGGPDTQYF. The CDR3 bases are TGTGCCAGCAGCCTCGCCGCGGGGGGGCCAGATACGCAGTATTTT.

V is TRBV29-1 and J is TRBJ1-5; 8 nucleotides line up with TRBD1. CDR1 and CDR2 (germline): SQVTM, ANQGSEA. This CDR3 region has 14 residues. V gave up 6 bases and J gave up 5 bases; unmatched junction bases: 9. The CDR3 sequence: CSVLSGGRDQPQHF. CDR3 sequence (DNA): TGCAGCGTCCTATCAGGGGGCAGAGATCAGCCCCAGCATTTT.

V is TRBV9 and J is TRBJ2-7; D uncertain. Germline V lookup: CDR1 SGDLS, CDR2 YYNGEE. This CDR3 comprises 15 residues. The V gene lost 0 bases and the J gene lost 4 bases, with 14 bases spanning the gap. CDR3 protein: CASSVGVQGSYEQYF. The CDR3 DNA follows: TGTGCCAGCAGCGTAGGGGTACAAGGGTCGTACGAGCAGTACTTC.

Points on this clone: Distinct nucleotide sequences in the sample also encode this CDR3. The V and J genes are TRBV11-2 and TRBJ2-7, with D possibly matching TRBD1 (5 bases). The CDR3 is 13 residues long. V gave up 5 bases and J gave up 0 bases, with 8 bases separating them. CDR1 is SGHAT and CDR2 is FQNNGV in the germline V gene. CDR3 sequence: CASSLDSSYEQYF. The CDR3 nucleotides read TGTGCCAGCAGCCTCGACAGCTCCTACGAGCAGTACTTC.

This clone showed up just a few times. The CDR3 DNA follows: TGTGCCAGCAGCTCTAGCGGGGGTACTGAGCAGTTCTTC. The encoded protein is CASSSSGGTEQFF. The rearrangement joins TRBV7-9 to TRBJ2-1; 10 bases line up with TRBD2. This CDR3 region has 13 residues. With 4 bases clipped from V and 9 bases from J, the junction kept 3 bases outside the gene matches. Germline V gene lookup returns CDR1 SEHNR and CDR2 FQNEAQ (reference sequence).

The chain links TRBV7-6 to TRBJ2-1; TRBD2 agrees at 13 bases. The junction had 7 bases not matched to a gene; V was cut back by 6 bases and J by 8 bases. CDR1 and CDR2 (germline): SGHVS, FNYEAQ. This CDR3 is 15 amino acids long. CDR3 loop: CASRPGLAGAYEQFF. The CDR3 DNA is TGTGCCAGCAGACCCGGACTAGCGGGGGCTTATGAGCAGTTCTTC. Complete variable domain (other parts from reference TRBV7-6 and TRBJ2-1): GAGVSQSPRYKVTKRGQDVALRCDPISGHVSLYWYRQALGQGPEFLTYFNYEAQQDKSGLPNDRFSAERPEGSISTLTIQRTEQRDSAMYRCASRPGLAGAYEQFFGPGTRLTVL.

In the case of this clone: One junction end disagrees with the germline gene, perhaps due to a read error. The genes are TRBV9 and TRBJ2-7; 8 bases line up with TRBD2. The germline CDR1 and CDR2 sequences are SGDLS and YYNGEE. The CDR3 length is 15 residues. CDR3 sequence reads: CASTVDERGFTGQYF. The CDR3, as DNA: TGTGCCAGCACCGTAGACGAGCGGGGGTTTACCGGGCAGTACTTC.

The gene calls are TRBV4-1 and TRBJ1-1; possibly TRBD1 for D (5 bases). CDR1 and CDR2 from the germline V gene are MGHRA and YSYEKL. This CDR3 has 13 amino acids. Between the trimmed V and J ends, which lost 3 bases and 8 bases, there was a span of 13 bases. The CDR3 bases are TGCGCCAGCAGCCAGGCCCCAGGGACCGAAGCTTTCTTT. Its translation is CASSQAPGTEAFF.

The chain employs TRBV19 and TRBJ1-2; D not resolved. Trimming pared 3 bases from V and 6 bases from J, leaving 20 bases between. There are 16 residues in the CDR3. Looked up from germline, CDR1 is LNHDA and CDR2 is SQIVND (reference sequence). The CDR3 DNA reads as TGTGCCAGTAGTATTATACTGACACCCACTTTTGATGGCTACACCTTC. Amino acids: CASSIILTPTFDGYTF.

The chain carries TRBV5-4 and TRBJ1-1; 7 nucleotides line up with TRBD1. The CDR3 spans 16 residues. Looked up from germline, CDR1 is SGHNT and CDR2 is YYREEE (reference sequence). J gave up 2 bases and V 0 bases, and 7 bases lay outside the gene matches. CDR3 amino acids: CASSLEAGGTNTEAFF. The CDR3 nucleotides read TGTGCCAGCAGCTTGGAGGCAGGGGGGACCAACACTGAAGCTTTCTTT.

The V call is TRBV29-1, the J call TRBJ1-5; weak D call: TRBD1 (6 bases). The germline CDR1 and CDR2 sequences are SQVTM and ANQGSEA. This CDR3 is built from 12 residues. The V gene lost 5 bases and the J gene lost 4 bases, with 9 bases spanning the gap. Written as DNA, the CDR3 is TGCAGCGTTAGGACAGAGAATCAGCCCCAGCATTTT. Translating gives CSVRTENQPQHF.